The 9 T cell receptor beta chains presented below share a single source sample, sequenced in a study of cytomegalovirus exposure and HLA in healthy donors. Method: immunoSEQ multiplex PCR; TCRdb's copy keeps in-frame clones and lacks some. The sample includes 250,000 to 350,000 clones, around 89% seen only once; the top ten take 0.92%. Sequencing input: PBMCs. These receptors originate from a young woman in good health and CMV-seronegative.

The CDR3 region has the DNA TGCGCCAGCAGCTTGATCCCTAGCGGGGGGGAGACCCAGTACTTC. It yields the protein CASSLIPSGGETQYF. This rearrangement joins TRBV5-1 to TRBJ2-5; 11 bases align to TRBD2. The J segment lost 5 bases and the V segment lost 1 base, leaving 4 bases of the junction unmatched. The CDR3 length is 15 residues. Germline-derived CDR1 and CDR2 are SGHRS and YFSETQ.

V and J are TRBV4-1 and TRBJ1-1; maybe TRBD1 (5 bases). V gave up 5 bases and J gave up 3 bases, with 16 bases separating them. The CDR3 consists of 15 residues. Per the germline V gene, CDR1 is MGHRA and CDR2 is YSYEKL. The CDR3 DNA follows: TGCGCCAGCAGCTGGCGGACACCGGGGGACACTGAAGCTTTCTTT. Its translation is CASSWRTPGDTEAFF.

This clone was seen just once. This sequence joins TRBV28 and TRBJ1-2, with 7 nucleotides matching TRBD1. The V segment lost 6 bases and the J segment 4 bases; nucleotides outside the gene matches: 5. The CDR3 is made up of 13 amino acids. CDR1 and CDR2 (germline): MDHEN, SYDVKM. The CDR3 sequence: CASSMGQFYGYTF. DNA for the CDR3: TGTGCCAGCAGCATGGGACAGTTCTATGGCTACACCTTC.

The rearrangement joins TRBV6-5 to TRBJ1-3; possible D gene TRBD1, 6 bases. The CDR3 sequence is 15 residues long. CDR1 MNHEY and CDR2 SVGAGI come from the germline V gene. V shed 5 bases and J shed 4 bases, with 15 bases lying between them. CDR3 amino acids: CASSKTTGTGNTIYF. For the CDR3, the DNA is TGTGCCAGCAGTAAAACTACAGGGACGGGAAACACCATATATTTT.

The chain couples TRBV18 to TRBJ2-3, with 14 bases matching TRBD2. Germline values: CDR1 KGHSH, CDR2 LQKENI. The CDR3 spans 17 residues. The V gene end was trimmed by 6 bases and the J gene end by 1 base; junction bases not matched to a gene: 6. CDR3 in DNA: TGTGCCAGCTCTTCCGGGACTAGCGGGAGTGGCACAGATACGCAGTATTTT. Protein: CASSSGTSGSGTDTQYF.

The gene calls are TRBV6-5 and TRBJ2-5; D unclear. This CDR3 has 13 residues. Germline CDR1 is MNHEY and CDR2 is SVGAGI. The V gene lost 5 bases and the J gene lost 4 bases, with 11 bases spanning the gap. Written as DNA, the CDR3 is TGTGCCAGCAGTCGAGTGCCCTCAGAGACCCAGTACTTC. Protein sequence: CASSRVPSETQYF.

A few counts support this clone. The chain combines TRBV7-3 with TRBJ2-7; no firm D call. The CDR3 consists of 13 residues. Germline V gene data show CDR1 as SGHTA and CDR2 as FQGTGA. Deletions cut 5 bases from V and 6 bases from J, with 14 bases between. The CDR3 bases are TGTGCCAGCAGCCCCCGAGCCTACGCCGAGCAGTACTTC. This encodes CASSPRAYAEQYF.

This CDR3 reads CASSSFTSGGPHEQYF. CDR3 bases: TGTGCCAGCAGCTCCTTTACTAGCGGGGGCCCCCACGAGCAGTACTTC. The genes are TRBV9 and TRBJ2-7, with TRBD2 matching over 11 bases. V was pared by 4 bases and J by 5 bases, with 11 bases of the junction left unmatched. This CDR3 contains 16 residues. The germline CDR1 and CDR2 sequences are SGDLS and YYNGEE.

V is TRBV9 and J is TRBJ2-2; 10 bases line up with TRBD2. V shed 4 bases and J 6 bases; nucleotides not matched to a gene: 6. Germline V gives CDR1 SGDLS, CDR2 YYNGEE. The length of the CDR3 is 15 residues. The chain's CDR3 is CASSTAGGSPGELFF. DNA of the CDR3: TGTGCCAGCAGCACAGCGGGAGGGAGTCCCGGGGAGCTGTTTTTT.